The 2 T cell receptor beta chains below come from one sample, sequenced in a study of response to subunit inactivated influenza vaccine. A single record per CDR3 protein comes from TCRdb applying MiXCR to the RT-PCR reads. The sample contains approximately 500,000 distinct CDR3 sequences, 13% of which appear only once. This material consisted of PBMCs from blood, taken more than 35 days after vaccination. Receptors were obtained from a man aged 45-60 years who received an inactivated influenza vaccine.

The chain carries TRBV28 and TRBJ1-1, with TRBD1 matching over 9 bases. The CDR3 length is 16 residues. With V trimmed by 6 bases and J by 0 bases, 8 bases remained unmatched. The germline V gene has CDR1 MDHEN and CDR2 SYDVKM. The CDR3 region is CASRDGQGNMNTEAFF. The DNA for the CDR3 is TGTGCCAGCAGGGACGGACAGGGGAATATGAACACTGAAGCTTTCTTT.

The chain is built from TRBV5-1 and TRBJ2-1, with D uncertain. CDR3 length: 15 residues. Germline V gives CDR1 SGHRS, CDR2 YFSETQ. V shed 4 bases and J shed 1 base, with 12 bases lying between them. CDR3 sequence reads: CASSIQLASYNEQFF. CDR3 nucleotide sequence: TGCGCCAGCAGCATACAATTAGCATCCTACAATGAGCAGTTCTTC.